The clone carrying this T cell receptor (beta chain) was seen a single time. Its antigen is unknown. The data are from a study of PD-L1 blockade in urothelial cancer. Turning to the study itself: Blood analysis occurred 3 weeks (second dose) and 6 weeks after treatment start. Blood-derived samples held a median around 140,000 T cells.

Locally advanced or metastatic urothelial carcinoma was diagnosed in the patients. Overall study findings and caveats: Durable-benefit patients had greater expansion of tumor-associated blood clones at 3 weeks.

V was pared by 5 bases and J by 3 bases, with 11 bases between. The CDR3 runs to 13 residues. Germline-derived CDR1 and CDR2 are SGHTA and FQGNSA. Clones were sequenced by immunoSEQ multiplex PCR, and TCRdb holds only the in-frame ones, with some missing. The sample has about 40,000 clones; 65% to 85% are singletons. The V call is TRBV7-2, the J call TRBJ2-7; maybe TRBD1 (6 bases). This receptor was obtained from a man aged 55 to 70 with urothelial cancer. The specimen comprised PBMCs, sampled around atezolizumab (anti-PD-L1) treatment. The CDR3 DNA is TGTGCCAGCAGCCCGACAGGAGTCTACGAGCAGTACTTC. As protein: CASSPTGVYEQYF.